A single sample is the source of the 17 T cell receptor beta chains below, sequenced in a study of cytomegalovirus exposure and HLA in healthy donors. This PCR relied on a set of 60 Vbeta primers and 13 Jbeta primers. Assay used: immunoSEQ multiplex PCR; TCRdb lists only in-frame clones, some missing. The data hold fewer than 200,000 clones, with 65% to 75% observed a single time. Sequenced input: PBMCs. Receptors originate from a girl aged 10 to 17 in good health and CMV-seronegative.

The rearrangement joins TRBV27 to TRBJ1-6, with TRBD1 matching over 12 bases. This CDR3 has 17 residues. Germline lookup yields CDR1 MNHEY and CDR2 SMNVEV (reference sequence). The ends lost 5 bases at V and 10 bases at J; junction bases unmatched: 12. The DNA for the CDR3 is TGTGCCAGCAGTCTCAGGGGACAGGGGGCGCCGGTCTCACCCCTCCACTTT. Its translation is CASSLRGQGAPVSPLHF.

Here the CDR3 reads CASTRQGASSGNQPQHF. Here the CDR3 DNA reads TGTGCCAGTACCCGGCAGGGGGCTAGCAGTGGCAATCAGCCCCAGCATTTT. The chain couples TRBV19 to TRBJ1-5; TRBD1 matches 8 bases. The CDR3 totals 17 residues. CDR1 and CDR2 (germline): LNHDA, SQIVND (reference sequence). V lost 7 bases and J lost 2; bases outside the gene matches: 13.

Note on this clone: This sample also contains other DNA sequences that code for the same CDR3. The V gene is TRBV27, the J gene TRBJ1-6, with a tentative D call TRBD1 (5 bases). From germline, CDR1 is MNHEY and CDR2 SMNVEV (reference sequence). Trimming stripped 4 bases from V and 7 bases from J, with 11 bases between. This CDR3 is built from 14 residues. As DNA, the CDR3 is TGTGCCAGCAGTTCGTGGCAGGGAAATTCACCCCTCCACTTT. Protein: CASSSWQGNSPLHF.

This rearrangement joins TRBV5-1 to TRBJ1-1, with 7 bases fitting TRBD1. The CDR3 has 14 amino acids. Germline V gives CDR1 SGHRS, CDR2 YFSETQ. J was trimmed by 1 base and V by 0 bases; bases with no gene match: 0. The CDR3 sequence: CASSLDRGNTEAFF. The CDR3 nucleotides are TGCGCCAGCAGCTTGGACAGGGGGAACACTGAAGCTTTCTTT.

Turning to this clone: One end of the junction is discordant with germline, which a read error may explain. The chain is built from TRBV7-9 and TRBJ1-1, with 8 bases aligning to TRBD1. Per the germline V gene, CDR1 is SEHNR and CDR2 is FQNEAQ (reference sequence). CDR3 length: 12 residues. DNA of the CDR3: TGTGCCAGCAGCCCTACGACAGGGGTTATTGTCTTT. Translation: CASSPTTGVIVF.

The CDR3 here is CATGSYEQYF. Here the CDR3 DNA reads TGTGCCACGGGCTCCTACGAGCAGTACTTC. The chain combines TRBV10-3 with TRBJ2-7; unclear D gene. V lost 10 bases, J lost 0 bases, and 4 bases lay in between. Germline V gene lookup returns CDR1 ENHRY and CDR2 SYGVKD. This CDR3 has 10 residues.

The CDR3 spells CASSQGAPSQTQYF. The CDR3 nucleotides read TGTGCCAGCAGCCAAGGCGCGCCGTCGCAGACCCAGTACTTC. The chain uses TRBV4-2 and TRBJ2-5; D ambiguous. The germline V and J ends were trimmed by 1 base and 6 bases, with 12 bases remaining between them. This CDR3 contains 14 residues. Germline CDR1 is LGHNA and CDR2 is YNFKEQ.

As DNA, the CDR3 is TGTGCCAGCTCACCGCCTAGCGGGGGCCCCGTGGGTACGCAGTATTTT. Its translation: CASSPPSGGPVGTQYF. The chain carries TRBV18 and TRBJ2-3, with 10 bases fitting TRBD2. V shed 3 bases and J 8 bases; nucleotides not matched to a gene: 11. This CDR3 is built from 16 residues. CDR1 KGHSH and CDR2 LQKENI come from the germline V gene. Full variable domain (remainder filled in from reference TRBV18 and TRBJ2-3): NAGVMQNPRHLVRRRGQEARLRCSPMKGHSHVYWYRQLPEEGLKFMVYLQKENIIDESGMPKERFSAEFPKEGPSILRIQQVVRGDSAAYFCASSPPSGGPVGTQYFGPGTRLTVL.

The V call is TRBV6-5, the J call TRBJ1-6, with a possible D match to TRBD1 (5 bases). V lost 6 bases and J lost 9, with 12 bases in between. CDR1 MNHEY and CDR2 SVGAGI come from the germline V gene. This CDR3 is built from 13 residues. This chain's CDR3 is CASRLTGPSPLHF. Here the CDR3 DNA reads TGTGCCAGCAGGTTAACAGGACCTTCACCCCTCCACTTT.

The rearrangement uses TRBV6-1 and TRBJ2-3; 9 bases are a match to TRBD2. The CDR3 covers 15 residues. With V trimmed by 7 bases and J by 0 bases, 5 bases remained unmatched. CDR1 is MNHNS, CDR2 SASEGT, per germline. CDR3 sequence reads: CASKAGGLSTDTQYF. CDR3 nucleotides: TGTGCCAGCAAAGCGGGGGGCCTTAGCACAGATACGCAGTATTTT.

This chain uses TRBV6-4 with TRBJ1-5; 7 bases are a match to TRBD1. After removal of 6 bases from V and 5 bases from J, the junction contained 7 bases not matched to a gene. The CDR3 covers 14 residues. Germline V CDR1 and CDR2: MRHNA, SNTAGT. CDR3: CASSVTGDDQPQHF. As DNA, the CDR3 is TGTGCCAGCAGCGTTACAGGGGACGATCAGCCCCAGCATTTT.

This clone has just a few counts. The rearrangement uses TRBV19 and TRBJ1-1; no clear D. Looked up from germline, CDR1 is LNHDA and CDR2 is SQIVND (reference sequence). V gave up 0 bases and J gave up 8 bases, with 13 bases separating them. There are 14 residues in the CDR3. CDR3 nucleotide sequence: TGTGCCAGTAGTATAGAAGGCCGGGTTCGGGAAGCTTTCTTT. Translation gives CASSIEGRVREAFF.

The CDR3 protein is CASSQEWRSPYNEQFF. The CDR3 nucleotides are TGCGCCAGCAGCCAAGAATGGAGGTCTCCCTACAATGAGCAGTTCTTC. The chain is built from TRBV4-1 and TRBJ2-1; a possible D gene is TRBD2 (5 bases). The V gene's germline CDR1 is MGHRA and CDR2 YSYEKL. V gave up 0 bases and J gave up 2 bases, with 11 bases separating them. The CDR3 consists of 16 residues.

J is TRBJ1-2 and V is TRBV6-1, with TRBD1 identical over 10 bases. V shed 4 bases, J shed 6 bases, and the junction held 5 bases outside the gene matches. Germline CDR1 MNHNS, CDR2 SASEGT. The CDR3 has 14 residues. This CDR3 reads CASSALDRGNGYTF. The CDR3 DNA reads TGTGCCAGCAGTGCTTTGGACAGGGGGAATGGCTACACCTTC.

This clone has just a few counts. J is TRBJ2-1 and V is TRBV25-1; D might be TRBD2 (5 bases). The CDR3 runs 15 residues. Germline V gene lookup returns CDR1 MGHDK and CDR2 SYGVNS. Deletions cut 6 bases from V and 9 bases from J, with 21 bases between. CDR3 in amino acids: CASSLPGSGDGEQFF. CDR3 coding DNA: TGTGCCAGCAGCCTTCCGGGGTCGGGCGATGGTGAGCAGTTCTTC.

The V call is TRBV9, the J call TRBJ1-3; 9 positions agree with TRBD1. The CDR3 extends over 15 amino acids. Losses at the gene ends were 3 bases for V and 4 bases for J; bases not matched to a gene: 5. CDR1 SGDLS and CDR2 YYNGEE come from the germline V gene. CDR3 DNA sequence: TGTGCCAGCAGCGCCCAAGACAGGGGGGGAAACACCATATATTTT. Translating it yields CASSAQDRGGNTIYF.

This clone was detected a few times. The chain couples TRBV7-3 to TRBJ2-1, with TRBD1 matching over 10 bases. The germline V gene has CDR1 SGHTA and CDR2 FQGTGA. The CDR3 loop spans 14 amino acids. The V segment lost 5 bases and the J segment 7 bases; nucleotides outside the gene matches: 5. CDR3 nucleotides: TGTGCCAGCAGCCTAGGACAGGGGGAGAATGAGCAGTTCTTC. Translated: CASSLGQGENEQFF.